The rows below give T cell receptor beta chains drawn from one sample of a study of blood T cell repertoires in COVID-19. Generated by immunoSEQ multiplex PCR, the TCRdb table keeps only in-frame clones and is missing some. The repertoire holds 390,000 or so clones, with 75% to 90% as singletons. The sequencing input was PBMCs or T cells enriched from blood (not recorded which). These receptors came from a man younger than 35 who had recovered from COVID-19. Each CDR3 is given with its conserved first and last residue. The D gene is left open where the match is weak. Clone size is not always given. Where it is, it says once, few, many or a class for expanded clones.

j_call,clone_size,d_call,v_call,cdr3_aa,cdr3_nt
TRBJ2-1,.,.,TRBV11-3,CASSLGLADRGGQFF,TGTGCCAGCAGCCTCGGACTAGCGGACAGGGGAGGGCAGTTCTTC
TRBJ1-2,.,.,TRBV15,CATSRDQGSYTF,TGTGCCACCAGCAGAGATCAGGGGAGCTACACCTTC
TRBJ2-2,.,.,TRBV27,CASSVGQTGELFF,TGTGCCAGCAGTGTCGGACAAACCGGGGAGCTGTTTTTT
TRBJ2-1,.,TRBD2,TRBV7-3,CASSFGAGVLNEQFF,TGTGCCAGCAGCTTCGGAGCGGGGGTCCTCAATGAGCAGTTCTTC
TRBJ1-2,.,.,TRBV2,CASSPITTGSDGYTF,TGTGCCAGCAGTCCCATAACTACAGGGTCGGATGGCTACACCTTC
TRBJ1-5,once,TRBD1,TRBV4-1,CASSQPDRGLLARQPQHF,TGCGCCAGCAGCCAACCGGACAGGGGGCTCCTGGCGCGTCAGCCCCAGCATTTT
TRBJ2-7,.,TRBD1,TRBV5-1,CASSIAGTETYEQYF,TGCGCCAGCAGCATCGCCGGGACAGAAACCTACGAGCAGTACTTC
TRBJ2-1,few,TRBD2,TRBV7-9,CASSFIATSGLSYNEQFF,TGTGCCAGCAGCTTTATAGCCACTAGCGGGTTATCCTACAATGAGCAGTTCTTC
TRBJ2-3,once,TRBD1,TRBV7-2,CASSFGQGTDTQYF,TGTGCCAGCAGCTTTGGACAGGGCACAGATACGCAGTATTTT
TRBJ1-1,.,.,TRBV5-1,CASSPERDARAEAFF,TGCGCCAGCAGCCCGGAACGGGATGCTAGAGCTGAAGCTTTCTTT
TRBJ2-3,.,.,TRBV24-1,CATSDAGTSDTQYF,TGTGCCACCAGTGATGCAGGGACTTCAGATACGCAGTATTTT
TRBJ2-3,.,.,TRBV6-5,CASSAQGFTDTQYF,TGTGCCAGCAGCGCCCAGGGTTTTACGGATACGCAGTATTTT
TRBJ2-7,.,.,TRBV9,CASSVAGGDLYEQYF,TGTGCCAGCAGCGTAGCTGGCGGGGACCTCTACGAGCAGTACTTC
TRBJ2-3,.,TRBD2,TRBV3-1/TRBV3-2,CASSQGSGGADTQYF,TGTGCCAGCAGCCAGGGTAGCGGGGGGGCAGATACGCAGTATTTT
TRBJ2-7,.,TRBD2,TRBV9,CASSVEGTTLSF,TGTGCCAGCAGCGTAGAAGGGACTACCCTATCCTTC
TRBJ1-1,once,.,TRBV9,CASSVGQTDEAFF,TGTGCCAGCAGCGTAGGACAGACAGACGAAGCTTTCTTT
TRBJ1-4,few,TRBD1,TRBV4-2,CASSSGQSNEKLFF,TGTGCCAGCAGCTCGGGACAGAGTAATGAAAAACTGTTTTTT
TRBJ1-4,.,.,TRBV7-2,CASSLRMGGATNEKLFF,TGTGCCAGCAGCTTACGCATGGGTGGAGCAACTAATGAAAAACTGTTTTTT
TRBJ1-4,once,.,TRBV4-1,CASSSRQEVSLGEKLFF,TGCGCCAGCAGCTCCCGGCAGGAGGTATCGCTGGGTGAAAAACTGTTTTTT
TRBJ2-7,.,.,TRBV11-2,CASSWDSGGEEYF,TGTGCCAGCAGCTGGGACAGCGGGGGCGAGGAGTACTTC
TRBJ1-2,.,.,TRBV19,CASSSQGGPNYGYTF,TGTGCCAGTAGTTCGCAGGGCGGACCCAACTATGGCTACACCTTC
TRBJ2-7,.,.,TRBV5-6,CASSPAGIGFYEQYF,TGTGCCAGCAGCCCCGCGGGAATCGGGTTCTACGAGCAGTACTTC
TRBJ2-2,.,.,TRBV4-1,CASSPSGRYTGELFF,TGCGCCAGCAGCCCGTCGGGTCGGTACACCGGGGAGCTGTTTTTT
TRBJ2-7,.,TRBD1,TRBV6-5,CASSYSGQGNEQYF,TGTGCCAGCAGTTACTCTGGACAGGGGAACGAGCAGTACTTC
TRBJ1-2,.,.,TRBV7-9,CASSLAQVFYGYTF,TGTGCCAGCAGCTTAGCGCAGGTCTTCTATGGCTACACCTTC
TRBJ2-1,.,.,TRBV12-3/TRBV12-4,CASSFLSSSEQFF,TGTGCCAGCAGTTTTCTTTCCTCCAGTGAGCAGTTCTTC
TRBJ1-4,.,.,TRBV6-5,CASRLGQSSNEKLFF,TGTGCCAGCCGGCTCGGACAGAGCTCTAATGAAAAACTGTTTTTT
TRBJ2-3,once,TRBD2,TRBV28,CASCRGGGTQYF,TGTGCCAGCTGCCGCGGGGGGGGTACGCAGTATTTT
TRBJ2-5,.,TRBD1,TRBV9,CASSHRQGAPDLPETQYF,TGTGCCAGCAGCCACCGACAGGGGGCCCCCGATCTCCCCGAGACCCAGTACTTC
TRBJ1-2,.,.,TRBV29-1,CSVGTLGASYGYTF,TGCAGCGTTGGAACTCTGGGGGCTTCCTATGGCTACACCTTC
TRBJ1-1,.,.,TRBV5-1,CASSLYTDNTEAFF,TGCGCCAGCAGCTTGTACACAGATAACACTGAAGCTTTCTTT
TRBJ2-5,.,.,TRBV6-5,CASSYSISGLQETQYF,TGTGCCAGCAGTTACTCGATCTCGGGTTTACAAGAGACCCAGTACTTC
TRBJ2-3,.,TRBD2,TRBV5-4,CASSLDWAGGRTDTQYF,TGTGCCAGCAGCTTGGATTGGGCGGGGGGGCGCACAGATACGCAGTATTTT
TRBJ1-2,.,.,TRBV5-4,CASSLSGGGYTF,TGTGCCAGCAGCTTGTCGGGTGGGGGCTACACCTTC
TRBJ2-7,.,.,TRBV29-1,CSVEVPGQGGLYEQYF,TGCAGCGTTGAAGTCCCGGGCCAGGGGGGCCTCTACGAGCAGTACTTC
TRBJ2-7,.,.,TRBV5-4,CASSLAGIYEQYF,TGTGCCAGCAGCTTGGCAGGGATCTACGAGCAGTACTTC
TRBJ1-2,.,TRBD1,TRBV2,CASATGGDYGYTF,TGTGCCAGCGCAACAGGGGGAGACTATGGCTACACCTTC
TRBJ2-2,.,TRBD2,TRBV5-4,CASSPGTSGSSGGELFF,TGTGCCAGCAGCCCAGGGACTAGCGGGAGTAGCGGCGGGGAGCTGTTTTTT
TRBJ2-2,.,TRBD1,TRBV28,CASKFRQGANTGELFF,TGTGCCAGCAAGTTTCGACAGGGTGCGAACACCGGGGAGCTGTTTTTT
TRBJ1-4,.,.,TRBV6-5,CASSYSDSDEKLFF,TGTGCCAGCAGTTACTCTGACAGCGATGAAAAACTGTTTTTT
TRBJ1-1,.,.,TRBV15,CATSRPGGTEAFF,TGTGCCACCAGCAGGCCGGGGGGGACTGAAGCTTTCTTT
TRBJ2-1,once,.,TRBV9,CASSSLGGERGEQFF,TGTGCCAGCAGCTCCTTAGGGGGAGAAAGGGGTGAGCAGTTCTTC
TRBJ1-5,.,.,TRBV5-1,CASSLTGDLNQPQHF,TGCGCCAGCTCCCTGACTGGAGACTTGAATCAGCCCCAGCATTTT
TRBJ1-2,once,.,TRBV7-9,CASSPGVYGYTF,TGTGCCAGCAGCCCGGGGGTCTATGGCTACACCTTC
TRBJ1-5,.,TRBD1,TRBV18,CASSPRDRGLGGNQPQHF,TGTGCCAGCTCACCACGGGACAGGGGACTTGGAGGCAATCAGCCCCAGCATTTT